The clone carrying this TCR beta chain was seen more than once but under ten times. Its antigen is unknown. Other DNA sequences in this specimen translate into the identical CDR3. Profiled with immunoSEQ multiplex PCR; TCRdb holds only in-frame clones, not every one. This sample has roughly 2 million clones; approximately 94% occur once, and the top ten carry 0.13%. This sample was included in a study of shared clonotypes between healthy human individuals. Study-wide results and caveats: Non-shared clonotypes were found to have lower generation probabilities than the clonotypes that were shared by all four of the sorted-subset donors.

Germline V gives CDR1 SGHTA, CDR2 FQGNSA. The CDR3 spans 13 residues. With 4 bases removed from V and 0 bases from J, the gap between germline ends came to 4 bases. The TCR comes from a man aged 18 to 29 in good health. The chain combines TRBV7-2 with TRBJ1-5; D remains ambiguous. The source material was naive CD4+ T cells sorted from blood. Described subset: CD45RA+ positively selected. DNA of the CDR3: TGTGCCAGCAGCTCCTCTAGCAATCAGCCCCAGCATTTT. Its translation is CASSSSSNQPQHF.